One T cell receptor beta chain is described in this entry. The data were taken from a study of T cell repertoires in cytomegalovirus infection. TCRdb itself ran the reads through MiXCR, one entry per CDR3 protein. The data contain more than 150,000 distinct CDR3 sequences, approximately 30% of them seen just once; the ten biggest clones take up about 28%. Trimming took 1 base from V and 4 from J, leaving 3 bases between them. The CDR3 sequence is 12 residues long. Germline-derived CDR1 and CDR2 are SGHDT and YYEEEE. The chain has TRBV5-6 and TRBJ1-3, with D hard to call. Sequencing was done on a sample of PBMCs. The sequence came from a human donor in good health (CMV status not recorded). Some clones in this sample may be carry-over from other donors' samples. The CDR3 nucleotides are TGTGCCAGCAGCTTGAGGGGAAACACCATATATTTT. Protein: CASSLRGNTIYF.